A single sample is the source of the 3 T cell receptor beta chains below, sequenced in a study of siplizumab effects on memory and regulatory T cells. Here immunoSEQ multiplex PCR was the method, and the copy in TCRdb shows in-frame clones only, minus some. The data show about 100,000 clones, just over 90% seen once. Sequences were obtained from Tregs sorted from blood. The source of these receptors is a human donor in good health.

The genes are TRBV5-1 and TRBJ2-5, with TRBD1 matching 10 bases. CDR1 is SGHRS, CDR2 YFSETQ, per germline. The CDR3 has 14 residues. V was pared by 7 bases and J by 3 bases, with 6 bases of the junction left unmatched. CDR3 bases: TGCGCCAGCGGGCCGACAGGGGGCGAAGAGACCCAGTACTTC. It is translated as CASGPTGGEETQYF.

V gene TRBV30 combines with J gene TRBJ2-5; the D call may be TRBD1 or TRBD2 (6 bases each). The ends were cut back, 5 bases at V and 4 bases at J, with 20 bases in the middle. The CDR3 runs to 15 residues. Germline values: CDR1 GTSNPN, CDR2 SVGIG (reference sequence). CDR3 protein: CAWGGKDRLRETQYF. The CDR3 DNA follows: TGTGCCTGGGGGGGGAAGGACAGACTGAGAGAGACCCAGTACTTC.

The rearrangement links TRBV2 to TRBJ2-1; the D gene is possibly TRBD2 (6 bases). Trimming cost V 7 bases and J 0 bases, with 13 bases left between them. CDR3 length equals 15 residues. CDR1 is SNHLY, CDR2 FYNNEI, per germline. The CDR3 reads CASIAGLGSYNEQFF. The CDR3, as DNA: TGTGCCAGCATTGCGGGATTAGGCTCCTACAATGAGCAGTTCTTC.